This TCR beta chain originates from a study of blood T cell repertoires in COVID-19. The CDR3 extends over 13 amino acids. With 3 bases removed from V and 6 bases from J, the gap between germline ends came to 9 bases. Germline CDR1 MNHEY, CDR2 SMNVEV (reference sequence). Assay used: immunoSEQ multiplex PCR; TCRdb lists only in-frame clones, some missing. The sample holds 100,000 to 120,000 clones, less than 85% seen once. In this sample, this clone turned up a few times. Sequencing was carried out using peripheral blood. J is TRBJ2-1 and V is TRBV27; D remains unclear. This receptor was taken from a woman older than 75 with acute or convalescent COVID-19. CDR3 sequence reads: CASSFPPFNEQFF. CDR3 nucleotides: TGTGCCAGCAGTTTCCCCCCGTTCAATGAGCAGTTCTTC.